Below are 20 T cell receptor beta chains sequenced from a single sample in a study of control samples from healthy donors and cancer patients. Sequencing was performed with immunoSEQ multiplex PCR; in TCRdb, only in-frame clones are kept and a portion is missing. This table holds more than 85,000 clones, approximately 90% found once. Specimen: blood. The receptor source for this set is a human donor in good health. The donor label of this sample is uncertain.

The chain has TRBV5-6 and TRBJ1-5; weak D call: TRBD1 (5 bases). There are 17 residues in the CDR3. CDR1 is SGHDT, CDR2 YYEEEE, per germline. The V gene lost 1 base and the J gene lost 4 bases, with 18 bases spanning the gap. The CDR3 coding sequence is TGTGCCAGCAGCTTGTATACTTGGGACTTGGGGAATCAGCCCCAGCATTTT. Protein product: CASSLYTWDLGNQPQHF.

The J gene is TRBJ1-1, the V gene TRBV3-1 (or the pseudogene TRBV3-2), with TRBD1 identical over 7 bases. V was clipped by 5 bases and J by 4 bases; unmatched bases: 16. Germline loops: CDR1 LGHDT, CDR2 YNNKEL (reference sequence). The CDR3 runs 17 residues. This CDR3 is CASSAEGGLPFFTEAFF. Written as DNA, the CDR3 is TGTGCCAGCAGCGCGGAAGGGGGCCTCCCCTTCTTCACTGAAGCTTTCTTT.

CDR3 protein: CASSPQGEGGYF. The CDR3 DNA follows: TGTGCCAGCAGTCCCCAAGGGGAGGGAGGGTACTTC. The rearrangement links TRBV6-5 to TRBJ2-7; TRBD2 agrees at 7 bases. The CDR3 is made up of 12 amino acids. The V gene end was trimmed by 5 bases and the J gene end by 12 bases; junction bases not matched to a gene: 10. The V gene's germline CDR1 is MNHEY and CDR2 SVGAGI.

CDR3 bases: TGTGCCTGGACCATACAGGGGTTCCGGGAAAAACTGTTTTTT. Its translation: CAWTIQGFREKLFF. The rearrangement links TRBV30 to TRBJ1-4; 7 nucleotides match TRBD1. CDR1 is GTSNPN, CDR2 SVGIG, per germline (reference sequence). The V segment lost 4 bases and the J segment 8 bases; nucleotides outside the gene matches: 10. The CDR3 totals 14 residues.

About this clone: Other nucleotide sequences from this sample produce the same CDR3. V usage is TRBV12-3 or TRBV12-4 and J usage is TRBJ2-7; D not certain. The CDR3 loop spans 12 amino acids. V lost 9 bases and J 1 base, leaving 10 bases between the germline ends. CDR3 sequence (DNA): TGTGCCAGTAGTCCCGGTTCCTACGAGCAGTACTTC. Its translation is CASSPGSYEQYF.

This clone was seen just once. The J gene is TRBJ1-6, the V gene TRBV30; D call uncertain. This CDR3 region has 15 residues. V lost 0 bases and J lost 7, with 13 bases in between. Germline values: CDR1 GTSNPN, CDR2 SVGIG (reference sequence). The CDR3 reads CAWSVPIFGNSPLHF. CDR3 in DNA: TGTGCCTGGAGTGTGCCCATCTTCGGGAATTCACCCCTCCACTTT.

The chain has TRBV6-5 and TRBJ1-5; 8 bases line up with TRBD1. The junction had 11 bases not matched to a gene; V was cut back by 6 bases and J by 10 bases. Germline CDR1 and CDR2: MNHEY and SVGAGI. The CDR3 totals 14 residues. The CDR3 DNA is TGTGCCAGCAGGACAGGGGCTCCGACGGAACCCCAGCATTTT. It codes for CASRTGAPTEPQHF.

The chain has TRBV10-3 and TRBJ2-2; D is undetermined. The germline gives CDR1 ENHRY, CDR2 SYGVKD. The CDR3 loop spans 12 amino acids. Trimming pared 11 bases from V and 2 bases from J, leaving 9 bases between. CDR3 loop: CASKPNTGELFF. CDR3 DNA: TGTGCCTCCAAGCCCAACACCGGGGAGCTGTTTTTT.

The gene calls are TRBV6-6 and TRBJ1-2, with a tentative D call TRBD1 (5 bases). The V end was cut by 7 bases, the J end by 5 bases, with 14 bases between. Germline V gene sequence: CDR1 MNHNY, CDR2 SVGAGI (reference sequence). The CDR3 is made up of 13 amino acids. As DNA, the CDR3 is TGTGCCAGCACTACTATGGGGGTATATGGCTACACCTTC. Amino acids: CASTTMGVYGYTF.

The chain is built from TRBV11-2 and TRBJ2-7, with D uncertain. Germline values: CDR1 SGHAT, CDR2 FQNNGV. The ends were cut back, 3 bases at V and 2 bases at J, with 8 bases in the middle. The CDR3 runs 13 residues. This CDR3 reads CASSLGPAYEQYF. The CDR3 nucleotides are TGTGCCAGCAGCTTGGGCCCTGCCTACGAGCAGTACTTC.

V gene TRBV27 combines with J gene TRBJ1-1; 8 bases are a match to TRBD1. Looked up from germline, CDR1 is MNHEY and CDR2 is SMNVEV (reference sequence). V shed 6 bases, J shed 1 base, and the junction held 10 bases outside the gene matches. This CDR3 contains 16 residues. In nucleotides, the CDR3 is TGTGCCAGCAGGCCCGGACAGGGAGGTGGGAACACTGAAGCTTTCTTT. Its protein product is CASRPGQGGGNTEAFF.

The V call is TRBV7-6, the J call TRBJ2-7; D is undetermined. The CDR3 length is 11 residues. V was cut by 4 bases and J by 9 bases, with 10 bases left in between. Germline V gene lookup returns CDR1 SGHVS and CDR2 FNYEAQ. The CDR3 is CASSSEKRQYF. DNA for the CDR3: TGTGCCAGCAGCTCGGAGAAAAGGCAGTACTTC.

The chain recombines TRBV3-1 (or the pseudogene TRBV3-2) with TRBJ1-5, with 10 bases that match TRBD1. Germline CDR1 and CDR2: LGHDT and YNNKEL (reference sequence). This CDR3 is 14 amino acids long. J lost 6 bases, V lost 3 bases, and 2 bases had no gene match. CDR3 loop: CASSQGQGFQPQHF. In DNA form, the CDR3 reads TGTGCCAGCAGCCAGGGACAGGGGTTTCAGCCCCAGCATTTT.

The chain carries TRBV12-3 or TRBV12-4 and TRBJ1-2; TRBD1 is a possible D gene (5 bases). CDR3 size: 13 residues. V shed 1 base and J shed 4 bases, with 7 bases lying between them. The CDR3 DNA is TGTGCCAGCAGTTTAGGGGGGAGCTATGGCTACACCTTC. It specifies CASSLGGSYGYTF.

The V gene is TRBV27, the J gene TRBJ2-2; the match to TRBD2 covers 7 bases. The J segment lost 7 bases and the V segment lost 6 bases, leaving 11 bases of the junction unmatched. The CDR3 contains 15 residues. CDR1 is MNHEY and CDR2 is SMNVEV in the germline V gene (reference sequence). The CDR3 sequence: CASSPGMGGVGELFF. The CDR3 DNA is TGTGCCAGCAGCCCCGGGATGGGGGGGGTCGGGGAGCTGTTTTTT.

Turning to this clone: Distinct nucleotide sequences in the sample also encode this CDR3. The chain couples TRBV2 to TRBJ1-5; D is unresolved. This CDR3 is built from 13 residues. V lost 6 bases to trimming and J lost 0 bases, with 6 bases between them. Germline CDR1 reads SNHLY; CDR2 reads FYNNEI. This CDR3 is CASRRDSNQPQHF. The CDR3 DNA reads as TGTGCCAGCAGGAGGGATAGCAATCAGCCCCAGCATTTT.

This chain connects TRBV18 to TRBJ1-4; D gene uncertain. V was trimmed by 3 bases and J by 1 base, leaving 12 bases between them. The germline V gene encodes CDR1 KGHSH and CDR2 LQKENI. The CDR3 length is 16 residues. CDR3 loop: CASSPLGPLTNEKLFF. The CDR3 DNA sequence: TGTGCCAGCTCACCGCTAGGACCGCTAACTAATGAAAAACTGTTTTTT.

This chain connects TRBV28 to TRBJ1-5; D not certain. Germline V gene sequence: CDR1 MDHEN, CDR2 SYDVKM. Trimming shortened V by 6 bases and J by 3 bases, and 15 bases separated the two germline ends. The CDR3 has 15 amino acids. The CDR3 sequence is CASSGLGGFNQPQHF. CDR3 DNA: TGTGCCAGCAGCGGCCTCGGTGGCTTCAATCAGCCCCAGCATTTT.

The gene calls are TRBV5-1 and TRBJ1-2; 8 bases align to TRBD1. Germline V gene sequence: CDR1 SGHRS, CDR2 YFSETQ. This CDR3 has 13 residues. V was pared by 4 bases and J by 5 bases, with 4 bases of the junction left unmatched. The CDR3 protein is CASSRDRGYGYTF. The CDR3 DNA reads as TGCGCCAGCAGCCGAGACAGGGGATATGGCTACACCTTC.

The V and J genes are TRBV12-2 and TRBJ1-5; the table names TRBD1, a call not compared with the DNA. TRBV12-2 is a documented pseudogene. The CDR3 is 19 amino acids. CDR3 amino acids: CASRLLDREVRGCNQPQHF. For the CDR3, the DNA is TGTGCAAGTCGCTTACTGGACAGGGAGGTCCGGGGATGCAATCAGCCCCAGCATTTT.